In its sample, the clone carrying this TCR beta chain was seen many times. This entry is derived from a study of CD8+CD57+ T cells in acquired aplastic anemia. The authors sequenced patients whose flow cytometry had shown CD8+CD57+ cell expansion. According to the study, genomic DNA was the template for TCR beta VDJ and CDR3 profiling. TCRdb reprocessed the reads via MiXCR and lists one record per CDR3 protein. The sample shows under 200,000 distinct CDR3 sequences, about 50% of them seen only once. The CDR3 spans 16 residues. CDR1 and CDR2 from the germline V gene are DFQATT and SNEGSKA (reference sequence). V lost 0 bases and J lost 7; bases outside the gene matches: 7.

The sequence came from a human donor with aplastic anemia. The chain is built from TRBV20-1 and TRBJ2-2; TRBD1 matches 11 bases. The material sequenced was sorted CD4+, CD8+, or CD8+CD57+ T cells (not recorded which) from PBMCs. The CDR3 region is CSARDGGTGGIGELFF. CDR3 coding DNA: TGCAGTGCTAGAGATGGGGGGACAGGGGGTATCGGGGAGCTGTTTTTT.